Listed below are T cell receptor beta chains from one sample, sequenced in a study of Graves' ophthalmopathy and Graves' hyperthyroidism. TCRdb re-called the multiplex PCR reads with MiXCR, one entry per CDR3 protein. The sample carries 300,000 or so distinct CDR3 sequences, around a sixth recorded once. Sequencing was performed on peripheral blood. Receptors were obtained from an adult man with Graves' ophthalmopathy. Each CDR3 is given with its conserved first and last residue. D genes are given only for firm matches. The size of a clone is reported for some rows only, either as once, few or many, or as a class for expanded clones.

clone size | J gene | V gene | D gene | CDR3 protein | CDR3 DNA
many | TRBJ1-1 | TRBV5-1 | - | CASSLDSAMNTEAFF | TGCGCCAGCAGCTTGGACAGTGCCATGAACACTGAAGCTTTCTTT
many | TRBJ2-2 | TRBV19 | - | CASSRELWELFF | TGTGCCAGTAGCAGGGAGCTCTGGGAGCTGTTTTTT
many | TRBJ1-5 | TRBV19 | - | CAGSIAQRGNQPQHF | TGTGCCGGTAGTATAGCTCAACGGGGCAATCAGCCCCAGCATTTT
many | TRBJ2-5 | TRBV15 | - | CATSRDRDPSQETQYF | TGTGCCACCAGCAGAGATAGGGACCCCAGCCAAGAGACCCAGTACTTC
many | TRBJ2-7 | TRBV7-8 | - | CASSLSSEYEQYF | TGTGCCAGCAGCTTAAGCAGTGAATACGAGCAGTACTTC
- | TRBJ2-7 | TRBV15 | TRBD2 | CATSLAGGPGEQYF | TGTGCCACCAGCCTAGCGGGAGGGCCGGGGGAGCAGTACTTC
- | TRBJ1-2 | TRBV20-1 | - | CSARTWGFGYTF | TGCAGTGCTCGGACGTGGGGCTTCGGCTACACCTTC
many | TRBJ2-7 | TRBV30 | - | CAWSDGSYEQYF | TGTGCCTGGTCGGACGGTTCCTACGAGCAGTACTTC
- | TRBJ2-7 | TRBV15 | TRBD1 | CATSMTGAYEQYF | TGTGCCACCAGCATGACAGGGGCCTACGAGCAGTACTTC
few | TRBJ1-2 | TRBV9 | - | CASSLPANYGYIF | TGTGCCAGCAGCCTCCCCGCTAACTATGGCTACATCTTC
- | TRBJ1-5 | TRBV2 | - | CASSAGAGSNQPQHF | TGTGCCAGCAGTGCAGGGGCGGGCAGCAATCAGCCCCAGCATTTT
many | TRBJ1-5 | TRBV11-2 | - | CASSLDRQLNQPQHF | TGTGCCAGCAGCTTAGATAGACAGCTCAATCAGCCCCAGCATTTT
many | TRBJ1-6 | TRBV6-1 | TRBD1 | CAGGQDYNSPLHF | TGTGCCGGAGGACAGGACTATAATTCACCCCTCCACTTT
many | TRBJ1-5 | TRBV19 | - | CASSETVAQWPQHF | TGTGCCAGTAGTGAAACCGTTGCCCAATGGCCCCAGCATTTT
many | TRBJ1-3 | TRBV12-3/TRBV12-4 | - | CASTDRLSGNTIYF | TGTGCCAGCACCGACAGACTCTCTGGAAACACCATATATTTT
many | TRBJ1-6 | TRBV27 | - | CASSLRDPYNSPLHF | TGTGCCAGCAGTTTAAGGGACCCCTATAATTCACCCCTCCACTTT
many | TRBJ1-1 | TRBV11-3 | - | CASSLAPGTEAFF | TGTGCCAGCAGCTTAGCCCCAGGCACTGAAGCTTTCTTT
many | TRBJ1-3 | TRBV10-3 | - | CAIGDRISSGNTIYF | TGTGCCATCGGTGACAGGATTAGCTCTGGAAACACCATATATTTT
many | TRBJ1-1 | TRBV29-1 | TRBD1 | CSGGQGVSNTEAFF | TGCAGCGGGGGACAGGGGGTTTCGAACACTGAAGCTTTCTTT
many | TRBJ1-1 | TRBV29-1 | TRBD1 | CSVGTETEAFF | TGCAGCGTCGGGACAGAAACAGAAGCTTTCTTT
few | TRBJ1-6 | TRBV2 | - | CASTARSSTYNSPLHF | TGTGCCAGCACTGCACGGTCGTCGACCTATAATTCACCCCTCCACTTT
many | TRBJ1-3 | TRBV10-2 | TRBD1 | CASSETGGYSGNTIYF | TGCGCCAGCAGTGAGACAGGGGGTTACTCTGGAAACACCATATATTTT
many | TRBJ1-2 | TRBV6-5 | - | CATYSQYNYGYTF | TGTGCCACCTATAGTCAGTACAACTATGGCTACACCTTC
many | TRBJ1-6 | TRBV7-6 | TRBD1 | CASSLETGGYSPLHF | TGTGCCAGCAGCTTAGAAACAGGGGGGTATTCACCCCTCCACTTT
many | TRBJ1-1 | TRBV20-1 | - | CSADQIDRHTEAFF | TGCAGTGCCGACCAAATAGACAGGCACACTGAAGCTTTCTTT
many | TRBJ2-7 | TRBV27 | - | CASRTSHEQYF | TGTGCCAGCCGTACGTCCCACGAGCAGTACTTC
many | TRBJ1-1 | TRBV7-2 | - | CASSALTSVSVRGNTEAFF | TGTGCCAGCAGCGCTCTTACATCTGTATCTGTTAGAGGGAACACTGAAGCTTTCTTT
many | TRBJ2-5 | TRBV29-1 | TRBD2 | CSSTGGNQETQYF | TGCAGCTCAACGGGGGGGAACCAAGAGACCCAGTACTTC
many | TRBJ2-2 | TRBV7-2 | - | CASTPLTVGELFF | TGTGCCAGCACCCCCCTGACGGTGGGGGAGCTGTTTTTT
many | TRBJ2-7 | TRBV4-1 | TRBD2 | CASSQLAGGPDEQYF | TGCGCCAGCAGCCAACTAGCGGGAGGGCCGGACGAGCAGTACTTC
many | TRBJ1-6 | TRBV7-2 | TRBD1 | CASSLQGQGDYNSPLHF | TGTGCCAGCAGCTTACAAGGACAGGGGGACTATAATTCACCCCTCCACTTT
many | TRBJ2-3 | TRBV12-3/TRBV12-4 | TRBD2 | CASSAGTSGTDTQYF | TGTGCCAGCAGTGCCGGGACTAGCGGCACAGATACGCAGTATTTT
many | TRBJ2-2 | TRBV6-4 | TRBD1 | CASRSPGTGVWTGELFF | TGTGCCAGCAGGAGTCCCGGGACAGGGGTTTGGACCGGGGAGCTGTTTTTT